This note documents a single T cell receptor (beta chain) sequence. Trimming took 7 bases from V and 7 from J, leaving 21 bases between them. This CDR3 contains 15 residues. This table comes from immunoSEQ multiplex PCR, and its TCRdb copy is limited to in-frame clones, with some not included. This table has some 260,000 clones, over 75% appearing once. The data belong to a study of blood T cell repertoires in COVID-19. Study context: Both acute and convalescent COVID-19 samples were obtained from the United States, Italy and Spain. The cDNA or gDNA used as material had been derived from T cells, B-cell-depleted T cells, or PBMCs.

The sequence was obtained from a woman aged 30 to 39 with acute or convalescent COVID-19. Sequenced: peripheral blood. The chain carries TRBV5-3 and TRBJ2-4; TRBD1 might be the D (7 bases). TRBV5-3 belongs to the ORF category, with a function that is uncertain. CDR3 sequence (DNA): TGTGCCAGATTTCGCCTCGGAGGGGGCGGTAACATTCAGTACTTC. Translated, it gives CARFRLGGGGNIQYF.